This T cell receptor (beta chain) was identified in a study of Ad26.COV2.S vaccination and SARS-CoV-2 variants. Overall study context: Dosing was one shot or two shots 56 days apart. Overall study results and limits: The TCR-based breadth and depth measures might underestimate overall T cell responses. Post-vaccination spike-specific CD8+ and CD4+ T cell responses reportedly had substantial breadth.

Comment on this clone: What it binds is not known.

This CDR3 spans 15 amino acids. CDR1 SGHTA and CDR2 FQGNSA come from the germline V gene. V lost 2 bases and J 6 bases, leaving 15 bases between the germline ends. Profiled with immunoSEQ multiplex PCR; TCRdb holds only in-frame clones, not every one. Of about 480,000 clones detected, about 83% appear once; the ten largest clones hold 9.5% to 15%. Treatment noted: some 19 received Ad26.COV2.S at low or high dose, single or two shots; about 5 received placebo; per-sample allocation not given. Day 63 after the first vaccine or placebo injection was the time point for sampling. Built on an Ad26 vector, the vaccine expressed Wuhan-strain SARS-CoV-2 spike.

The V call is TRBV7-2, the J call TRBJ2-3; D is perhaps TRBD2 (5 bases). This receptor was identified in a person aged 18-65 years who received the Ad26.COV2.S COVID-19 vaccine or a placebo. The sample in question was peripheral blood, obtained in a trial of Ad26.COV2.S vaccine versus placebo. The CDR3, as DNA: TGTGCCAGCAGCTTACTTGGGAGATCCCCCGATACGCAGTATTTT. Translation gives CASSLLGRSPDTQYF.